The 24 T cell receptor beta chains below were found in one sample sequenced in a study of Ad26.COV2.S vaccination and SARS-CoV-2 variants. Sequencing used immunoSEQ multiplex PCR; TCRdb keeps in-frame clones, though not all of them. The sample yields hundreds of thousands of clones, more than 75% seen once. Treatment meaning: roughly 19 received Ad26.COV2.S at low or high dose, single or two shots; five or six received placebo; per-sample allocation not given. The study sampled participants on day 63 after the first vaccine or placebo injection. The sample here was peripheral blood, taken in a trial of Ad26.COV2.S vaccine versus placebo. These receptors were collected from a person between 18 and 65 years old who received the Ad26.COV2.S COVID-19 vaccine or a placebo.

The J gene is TRBJ2-5, the V gene TRBV24-1; D is undetermined. CDR1 is KGHDR and CDR2 is SFDVKD in the germline V gene. The ends were cut back, 1 base at V and 2 bases at J, with 16 bases in the middle. The CDR3 runs 17 residues. The CDR3 sequence: CATSDFAPTKEQETQYF. The CDR3 DNA sequence: TGTGCCACCAGTGATTTCGCCCCGACCAAGGAGCAAGAGACCCAGTACTTC.

V and J are TRBV5-1 and TRBJ1-4; 9 bases fit TRBD1. The J segment lost 4 bases and the V segment lost 3 bases, leaving 7 bases of the junction unmatched. The CDR3 totals 16 residues. The germline CDR1 and CDR2 sequences are SGHRS and YFSETQ. The CDR3 sequence: CASSWTTGGNNEKLFF. The CDR3 region has the DNA TGCGCCAGCAGCTGGACCACAGGGGGCAATAATGAAAAACTGTTTTTT.

There are a few counts of this clone. The chain employs TRBV6-6 and TRBJ1-2; 8 nucleotides align to TRBD1. Germline lookup yields CDR1 MNHNY and CDR2 SVGAGI (reference sequence). The CDR3 spans 13 residues. The ends lost 4 bases at V and 7 bases at J; junction bases unmatched: 5. The CDR3 DNA reads as TGTGCCAGCAGTTCACAGGGGGATTCTGGCTACACCTTC. Translating gives CASSSQGDSGYTF.

V usage is TRBV10-3 and J usage is TRBJ2-7, with D perhaps assigned TRBD1 or TRBD2 (5 bases each). V shed 5 bases and J shed 2 bases, with 16 bases lying between them. The CDR3 length is 15 residues. Germline CDR1 reads ENHRY; CDR2 reads SYGVKD. CDR3 residues: CAISPGATGTYEQYF. In DNA, the CDR3 is TGTGCCATCAGTCCCGGGGCCACAGGAACCTACGAGCAGTACTTC.

Concerning this clone itself: The same CDR3 can be traced to other DNA sequences in this sample. The V gene is TRBV11-2, the J gene TRBJ1-1; no definite D call. V shed 1 base and J shed 4 bases, with 7 bases lying between them. CDR1 is SGHAT, CDR2 FQNNGV, per germline. The CDR3 contains 13 residues. The CDR3 bases are TGTGCCAGCAGCTTAGGGTCAGGCACTGAAGCTTTCTTT. Residues: CASSLGSGTEAFF.

J is TRBJ1-5 and V is TRBV19, with 12 bases identical to TRBD1. Germline V CDR1 and CDR2: LNHDA, SQIVND (reference sequence). Trimming removed 4 bases from V and 7 bases from J; junction bases left unmatched: 8. The CDR3 contains 16 residues. The CDR3: CASSSLGTGGDQPQHF. The CDR3 DNA sequence: TGTGCCAGTAGTAGCCTCGGGACAGGGGGCGACCAGCCCCAGCATTTT.

This clone has only one observation. The chain recombines TRBV7-2 with TRBJ2-7; 16 bases map to TRBD2. V shed 5 bases and J 5 bases; nucleotides not matched to a gene: 15. This CDR3 spans 19 amino acids. The germline CDR1 and CDR2 sequences are SGHTA and FQGNSA. The CDR3 DNA follows: TGTGCCAGCAGCCTTTACGCAGCGGGACTAGCGGGGGGGGCGGACGAGCAGTACTTC. As protein: CASSLYAAGLAGGADEQYF.

This chain joins TRBV2 and TRBJ1-2; TRBD1 aligns across 9 bases. Per germline, CDR1 SNHLY and CDR2 FYNNEI. The ends lost 8 bases at V and 5 bases at J; junction bases unmatched: 9. The CDR3 runs to 14 residues. DNA for the CDR3: TGTGCCAGCGGAGGGGGGACAGGGAGATATGGCTACACCTTC. It specifies CASGGGTGRYGYTF.

This chain joins TRBV6-5 and TRBJ2-7; D uncertain. V was cut by 0 bases and J by 5 bases, with 14 bases left in between. Per the germline V gene, CDR1 is MNHEY and CDR2 is SVGAGI. The CDR3 covers 15 residues. The CDR3, as DNA: TGTGCCAGCAGTTACTCGAGAGTACTAAGTAACGAGCAGTACTTC. Protein sequence: CASSYSRVLSNEQYF.

This chain connects TRBV20-1 to TRBJ2-5, with D possibly TRBD1 on 5 matching bases. V was cut by 3 bases and J by 4 bases, with 21 bases left in between. CDR1 is DFQATT, CDR2 SNEGSKA, per germline (reference sequence). This CDR3 is 16 amino acids long. CDR3 sequence (DNA): TGCAGTGCTAGTAACCCCCTAGACAGACCTCCAGAGACCCAGTACTTC. The encoded protein is CSASNPLDRPPETQYF.

The V gene is TRBV3-1 (or the pseudogene TRBV3-2), the J gene TRBJ2-7; D is undetermined. The CDR3 covers 13 residues. V shed 1 base and J shed 6 bases, with 10 bases lying between them. Germline CDR1 and CDR2: LGHDT and YNNKEL (reference sequence). The CDR3 nucleotides read TGTGCCAGCAGCCAAGGGCCCGTCGGCGAGCAGTACTTC. It encodes CASSQGPVGEQYF.

The J gene is TRBJ1-3, the V gene TRBV6-5; D unclear. The CDR3 contains 16 residues. Germline CDR1 MNHEY, CDR2 SVGAGI. The V end lost 0 bases, the J end lost 0 bases, and 9 bases lay between the germline ends. The CDR3 reads CASSYSGPDSGNTIYF. The CDR3 nucleotides are TGTGCCAGCAGTTACTCTGGACCCGACTCTGGAAACACCATATATTTT.

The chain couples TRBV19 to TRBJ2-2; 8 bases fit TRBD2. The CDR3 length is 16 residues. Trimming at V came to 3 bases and at J to 6 bases, leaving 9 bases not matched to a gene. The V gene's germline CDR1 is LNHDA and CDR2 SQIVND (reference sequence). This CDR3 reads CASSIFSGRGAGELFF. CDR3 bases: TGTGCCAGTAGTATCTTCAGCGGGAGAGGGGCCGGGGAGCTGTTTTTT.

The chain links TRBV5-4 to TRBJ1-4; weak D call: TRBD1 (5 bases). The CDR3 consists of 17 residues. The V end lost 2 bases, the J end lost 4 bases, and 18 bases lay between the germline ends. Germline V CDR1 and CDR2: SGHNT, YYREEE (reference sequence). The CDR3 nucleotides are TGTGCCAGCAGCTTTAAGCGGATCCGGGACGGTAATGAAAAACTGTTTTTT. Protein product: CASSFKRIRDGNEKLFF.

This chain connects TRBV7-3 to TRBJ2-3, with D unresolved. This CDR3 contains 14 residues. Deletions cut 2 bases from V and 0 bases from J, with 6 bases between. Germline lookup yields CDR1 SGHTA and CDR2 FQGTGA. CDR3 sequence: CASSLGVSTDTQYF. DNA for the CDR3: TGTGCCAGCAGCTTAGGCGTGAGCACAGATACGCAGTATTTT.

The rearrangement joins TRBV28 to TRBJ1-1; D remains ambiguous. Trimming cost V 5 bases and J 1 base, with 11 bases left between them. This CDR3 is built from 14 residues. Germline V gene data show CDR1 as MDHEN and CDR2 as SYDVKM. CDR3 region: CASSKPTGNTEAFF. CDR3 nucleotides: TGTGCCAGCAGTAAACCGACGGGGAACACTGAAGCTTTCTTT.

This chain uses TRBV7-9 with TRBJ1-6, with TRBD1 matching 9 bases. V dropped 3 bases and J dropped 10; count of bases not matched to a gene: 1. The CDR3 is 13 amino acids. Germline-derived CDR1 and CDR2 are SEHNR and FQNEAQ (reference sequence). The CDR3 sequence: CASSLDRGSPLHF. The CDR3 nucleotides read TGTGCCAGCAGCTTGGACAGGGGATCACCCCTCCACTTT.

The J gene is TRBJ1-5, the V gene TRBV7-8; TRBD1 might be the D (5 bases). The germline V and J ends were trimmed by 4 bases and 6 bases, with 13 bases remaining between them. Germline CDR1 SGHVS, CDR2 FQNEAQ. The CDR3 has 14 amino acids. CDR3 coding DNA: TGTGCCAGCAGCTCGGGGGACTGGCCTCAGCCCCAGCATTTT. It encodes CASSSGDWPQPQHF.

V and J are TRBV5-1 and TRBJ2-2, with unresolved D. Deletions cut 0 bases from V and 6 bases from J, with 12 bases between. In germline, CDR1 is SGHRS, CDR2 YFSETQ. The CDR3 has 15 amino acids. The CDR3 bases are TGCGCCAGCAGCTTGGTGCTGGTAACACCCGGGGAGCTGTTTTTT. Protein product: CASSLVLVTPGELFF.

This chain joins TRBV5-1 and TRBJ2-4; D may match TRBD1 or TRBD2 (7 bases each). CDR1 is SGHRS, CDR2 YFSETQ, per germline. This CDR3 has 15 amino acids. V lost 4 bases and J lost 3, with 14 bases in between. The CDR3, as DNA: TGCGCCAGCAGCCCCGACAGGGAGGGCAAAAACATTCAGTACTTC. Encoded protein: CASSPDREGKNIQYF.

The chain is built from TRBV28 and TRBJ2-7; D is possibly TRBD1 (6 bases). This CDR3 has 15 amino acids. V lost 7 bases and J lost 3, with 19 bases in between. The germline CDR1 and CDR2 sequences are MDHEN and SYDVKM. The chain's CDR3 is CASNLGQGHSYEQYF. As DNA, the CDR3 is TGTGCCAGCAATCTAGGGCAGGGACATAGCTACGAGCAGTACTTC. Full variable domain (rest looked up from reference TRBV28 and TRBJ2-7): DVKVTQSSRYLVKRTGEKVFLECVQDMDHENMFWYRQDPGLGLRLIYFSYDVKMKEKGDIPEGYSVSREKKERFSLILESASTNQTSMYLCASNLGQGHSYEQYFGPGTRLTVT.

This chain joins TRBV27 and TRBJ2-1, with 8 positions matching TRBD1. CDR1 MNHEY and CDR2 SMNVEV come from the germline V gene (reference sequence). The trim removed 2 bases at V and 7 bases at J, leaving 7 bases unmatched. This CDR3 region has 15 residues. Here the CDR3 reads CASSLGQGAGNEQFF. CDR3 coding DNA: TGTGCCAGCAGTTTAGGCCAGGGGGCTGGTAATGAGCAGTTCTTC.

The rearrangement links TRBV2 to TRBJ1-5; D gene uncertain. Germline assignment: CDR1 SNHLY and CDR2 FYNNEI. With 6 bases removed from V and 7 bases from J, the gap between germline ends came to 13 bases. The CDR3 runs to 13 residues. The CDR3 sequence is CASRSEVGQPQHF. The CDR3 DNA sequence: TGTGCCAGCAGGTCTGAAGTCGGGCAGCCCCAGCATTTT. The full variable domain, in which reference TRBV2 and TRBJ1-5 provide the parts outside the CDR3, is EPEVTQTPSHQVTQMGQEVILRCVPISNHLYFYWYRQILGQKVEFLVSFYNNEISEKSEIFDDQFSVERPDGSNFTLKIRSTKLEDSAMYFCASRSEVGQPQHFGDGTRLSIL.

J is TRBJ1-2 and V is TRBV4-3; tentative D call: TRBD1 (5 bases). Germline V gives CDR1 LGHNA, CDR2 YSLEER. Trimming stripped 4 bases from V and 4 bases from J, with 10 bases between. The CDR3 runs 13 residues. The CDR3 DNA sequence: TGCGCCAGCAGCCTCGGGGGGGGCTATGGCTACACCTTC. Translation: CASSLGGGYGYTF.